This is a list of T cell receptor beta chains from one sample in a study of T-cell reconstitution after alpha-beta-depleted transplantation in children. TCRdb reanalysed the PCR reads using MiXCR and keeps one entry per CDR3 protein. Of under 350,000 distinct CDR3 sequences listed, 9.9% are singletons. Source: PBMCs from the stem cell graft donor, taken from the stem cell graft. The source is a human donor who donated a stem cell graft to a child with SCID. Both conserved end residues are part of each CDR3. Fields, in order: J gene, V gene, D gene, clone size, CDR3 DNA, CDR3 protein. The D gene is left open where the match is weak. Only some rows state a clone size, as once, few, many or a class for expanded clones.

TRBJ1-1,TRBV6-5,.,few,TGTGCCAGCAGTGACCCGAGGGGCCGAATTATGGAAGCTTTCTTT,CASSDPRGRIMEAFF
TRBJ2-1,TRBV24-1,TRBD2,.,TGTGCCACCAGTGATAGGCGGGGGGGACGCAATGAGCAGTTCTTC,CATSDRRGGRNEQFF
TRBJ1-1,TRBV28,.,many,TGTGCCAGCAGTCCCTCCACTGAAGCTTTCTTT,CASSPSTEAFF
TRBJ2-3,TRBV20-1,.,many,TGCAGTGCCGACAACCCCGGGGGCGGAGCAGATACGCAGTATTTT,CSADNPGGGADTQYF
TRBJ2-1,TRBV20-1,TRBD1,.,TGCAGTGCTTCGAACCGGGACAGGCTGTACAATGAGCAGTTCTTC,CSASNRDRLYNEQFF
TRBJ2-2,TRBV3-1,.,many,TGTGCCAGCAGCCAAGACCTCCCTGACACCGGGGAGCTGTTTTTT,CASSQDLPDTGELFF
TRBJ2-3,TRBV7-9,.,.,TGTGCCAGCATTATCGACAATACTAGCACAGATACGCAGTATTTT,CASIIDNTSTDTQYF
TRBJ1-2,TRBV7-2,.,many,TGTGCCAGCAATCCGGGGCAGGGACGGGCTGTTGCCTTC,CASNPGQGRAVAF
TRBJ2-3,TRBV6-2/TRBV6-3,.,.,TGTGCCAGCAGTCTAATCACACCTTCCACAGATACGCAGTATTTT,CASSLITPSTDTQYF
TRBJ2-5,TRBV6-5,.,many,TGTGCCAGCAGTCCCTACCGACAGGAGACCCAGTACTTC,CASSPYRQETQYF
TRBJ2-3,TRBV5-1,.,many,TGCGCCAGCAGCAAGCAGGGCCCAGATACGCAGTATTTT,CASSKQGPDTQYF
TRBJ2-2,TRBV7-9,.,.,TGTGCCAGCAGCCCGACCTTGGGGGCGAACACCGGGGAGCTGTTTTTT,CASSPTLGANTGELFF
TRBJ1-1,TRBV7-3,.,few,TGTGCCAGCAGCTTAAAACGGGGGAATGAAGCTTTCTTT,CASSLKRGNEAFF
TRBJ1-2,TRBV29-1,.,.,TGCAGCGTTGGGGGCAGGGACGGCGGCTACACCTTC,CSVGGRDGGYTF
TRBJ2-1,TRBV9,.,many,TGTGCCAGCAGCGTAGCTGATTTCCCGTCAGCCTACAATGAGCAGTTCTTC,CASSVADFPSAYNEQFF
TRBJ2-7,TRBV5-8,.,.,TGTGCCAGCAGCGGCAGAGTGGCTCTAGAGCAGTACTTC,CASSGRVALEQYF
TRBJ2-7,TRBV11-2,.,few,TGTGCCAGCGGGAGGGGTCCGCAGGGGGCTTACGAGCAGTACTTC,CASGRGPQGAYEQYF
TRBJ2-7,TRBV15,.,few,TGTGCCACCAGCCCGAGGGGAAGGAGAAATGGAGGCTACGAGCAGTACTTC,CATSPRGRRNGGYEQYF
TRBJ2-7,TRBV2,.,.,TGTGCCAGCAGCCCCAGCTCCGGGCCTCAAACTGGGTACTTC,CASSPSSGPQTGYF
TRBJ2-2,TRBV12-3/TRBV12-4,.,many,TGTGCCAGCAGTTTAGTTAGGACAACTTCGACCGGGGAGCTGTTTTTT,CASSLVRTTSTGELFF
TRBJ2-7,TRBV9,.,many,TGTGCCAGCAGCGGTGACAGGTCCGGGTACGAGCAGTACTTC,CASSGDRSGYEQYF
TRBJ2-7,TRBV6-1,.,.,TGTGCCAGCAGTGAAAGGGACGGAAGCTACTACGAGCAGTACTTC,CASSERDGSYYEQYF